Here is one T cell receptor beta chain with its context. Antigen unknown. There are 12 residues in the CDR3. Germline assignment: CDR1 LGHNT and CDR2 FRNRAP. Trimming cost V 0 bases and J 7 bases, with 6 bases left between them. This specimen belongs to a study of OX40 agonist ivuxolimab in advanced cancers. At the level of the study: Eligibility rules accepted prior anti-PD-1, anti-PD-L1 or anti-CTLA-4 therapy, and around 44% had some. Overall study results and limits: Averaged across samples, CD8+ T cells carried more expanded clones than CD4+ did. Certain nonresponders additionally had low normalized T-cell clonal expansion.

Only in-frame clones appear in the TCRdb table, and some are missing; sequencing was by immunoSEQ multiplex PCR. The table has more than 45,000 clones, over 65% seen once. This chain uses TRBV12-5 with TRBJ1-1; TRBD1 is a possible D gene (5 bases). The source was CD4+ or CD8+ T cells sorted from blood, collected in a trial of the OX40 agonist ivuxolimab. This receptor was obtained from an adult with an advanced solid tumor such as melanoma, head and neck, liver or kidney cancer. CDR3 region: CASGLVGVEAFF. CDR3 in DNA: TGTGCTAGTGGTTTGGTGGGGGTTGAAGCTTTCTTT.